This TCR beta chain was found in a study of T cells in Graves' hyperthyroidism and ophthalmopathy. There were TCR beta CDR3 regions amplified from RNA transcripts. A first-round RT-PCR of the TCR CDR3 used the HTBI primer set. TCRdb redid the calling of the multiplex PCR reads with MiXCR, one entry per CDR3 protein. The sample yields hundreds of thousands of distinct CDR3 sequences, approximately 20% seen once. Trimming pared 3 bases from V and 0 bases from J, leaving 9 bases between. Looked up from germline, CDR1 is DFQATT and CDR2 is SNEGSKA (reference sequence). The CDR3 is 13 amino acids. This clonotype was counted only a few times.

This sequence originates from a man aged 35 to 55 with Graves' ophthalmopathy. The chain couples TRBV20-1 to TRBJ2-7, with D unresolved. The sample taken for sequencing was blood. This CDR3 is CSARRRSSYEQYF. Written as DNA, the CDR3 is TGCAGTGCTAGGAGACGTAGCTCCTACGAGCAGTACTTC.